The clone carrying this TCR beta chain was picked up a small number of times. The antigen is not known. This entry is derived from a study of beta chain features in type 1 diabetes. Study-level results: Naive, central memory and Treg TCRB repertoires appeared more alike in patients than in healthy donors.

The isolated RNA, all of it, was reverse transcribed, so expressed TCRB transcripts were what got sequenced. Data came from immunoSEQ multiplex PCR; TCRdb stores just in-frame clones and leaves some out. The table records around 330,000 clones, more than 9.5% of them present only once. The CDR3 extends over 17 amino acids. Per germline, CDR1 SEHNR and CDR2 FQNEAQ (reference sequence). Trimming took off 4 bases at V and 2 bases at J, with 21 bases between the two ends. The chain employs TRBV7-9 and TRBJ2-7; D is perhaps TRBD2 (6 bases). The sequence came from a woman between 25 and 40 years old in good health. The sequenced sample was naive CD4+ T cells from blood. The CDR3 sequence is CASSSPDSGRLTYEQYF. The CDR3 DNA is TGTGCCAGCAGCTCCCCGGACTCAGGGAGGCTCACCTACGAGCAGTACTTC.